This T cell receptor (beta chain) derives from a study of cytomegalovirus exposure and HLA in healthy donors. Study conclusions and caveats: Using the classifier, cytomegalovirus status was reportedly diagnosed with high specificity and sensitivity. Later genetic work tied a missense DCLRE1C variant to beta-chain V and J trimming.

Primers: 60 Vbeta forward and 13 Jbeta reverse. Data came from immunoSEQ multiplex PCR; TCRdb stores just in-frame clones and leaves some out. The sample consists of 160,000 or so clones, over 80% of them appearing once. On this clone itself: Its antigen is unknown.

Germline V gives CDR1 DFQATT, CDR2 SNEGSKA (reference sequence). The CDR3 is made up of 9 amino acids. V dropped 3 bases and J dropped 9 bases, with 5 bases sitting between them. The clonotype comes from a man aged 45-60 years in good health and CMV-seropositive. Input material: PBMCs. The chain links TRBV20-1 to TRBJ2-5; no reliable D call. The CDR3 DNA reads TGCAGTGCTAGCGAGGCCCAGTACTTC. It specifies CSASEAQYF.